The next 2 T cell receptor beta chains were all read from a single sample in a study of cytomegalovirus exposure and HLA in healthy donors. The PCR employed 60 Vbeta primers together with 13 Jbeta primers. Only in-frame clones appear in the TCRdb table, and some are missing; sequencing was by immunoSEQ multiplex PCR. The sample has about 160,000 clones; roughly 70% are singletons. Sequencing was done on a sample of PBMCs. All receptors come from a woman aged 50 to 60 in good health and CMV-seropositive.

The chain recombines TRBV7-8 with TRBJ1-1; 7 bases match TRBD1. From germline, CDR1 is SGHVS and CDR2 FQNEAQ. The CDR3 is 14 residues long. V lost 2 bases and J lost 1; bases outside the gene matches: 1. The DNA of the CDR3 is TGTGCCAGCAGCTTAAGGACAGGGAACACTGAAGCTTTCTTT. This codes for CASSLRTGNTEAFF.

V and J are TRBV25-1 and TRBJ1-3, with D perhaps TRBD1 (5 bases). Germline V gene data show CDR1 as MGHDK and CDR2 as SYGVNS. The CDR3 extends over 15 amino acids. Trimming removed 5 bases at V and 2 bases at J, with 13 bases between. CDR3 nucleotide sequence: TGTGCCAGCAGTTCACGGGGACTAGCTGGAAACACCATATATTTT. Amino acid sequence: CASSSRGLAGNTIYF.